This T cell receptor (beta chain) was observed in a study of blood T cells in healthy people across ages. Combining a sample-barcoded 5' primer with a J-beta primer mix, a second PCR ran for 7 to 11 cycles. TCRdb used MiXCR to reprocess the 5' RACE reads, holding one entry per CDR3 protein. The sample contains over 600,000 distinct CDR3 sequences, 56% of which appear only once. The CDR3 runs 11 residues. Germline V CDR1 and CDR2: DFQATT, SNEGSKA (reference sequence). Between the trimmed V and J ends, which lost 6 bases and 8 bases, there was a span of 13 bases. Material: blood. The chain is built from TRBV20-1 and TRBJ1-2; no reliable D call. This clonotype was sampled from a man aged 35 to 55 in good health. The CDR3 region has the DNA TGCAGTGCGGGCCCGGCGGGAGGCTACACCTTC. Protein product: CSAGPAGGYTF.